Here is one TCR beta chain with its context. Some clones are missing from TCRdb's copy, which holds only in-frame ones; the method was immunoSEQ multiplex PCR. The sample includes some 1,400,000 clones, around 95% seen only once; the top ten take 0.95% to 1.5%. Germline CDR1 reads MDHEN; CDR2 reads SYDVKM. V lost 4 bases, J lost 8 bases, and 5 bases lay in between. The length of the CDR3 is 10 residues. This entry comes from a study of shared clonotypes between healthy human individuals. For the study at large: The cohort comprised a couple of women and a few men. Their ages spanned 18 to 49 years.

What was sequenced was naive CD4+ T cells sorted from blood. This sample's subset: CD45RA+ positively selected. This TCR was sampled from a man aged 25-45 years in good health. The rearrangement links TRBV28 to TRBJ1-2; D remains ambiguous. The CDR3 sequence: CASSSEGYTF. The CDR3 DNA reads TGTGCCAGCAGTTCGGAAGGCTACACCTTC.